These 3 T cell receptor beta chains were sequenced from one sample in a study of T cell changes during pregnancy in multiple sclerosis. Assay used: immunoSEQ multiplex PCR; TCRdb lists only in-frame clones, some missing. Of more than 30,000 clones in the sample, more than 85% were seen once. The specimen was CD8+ T cells from peripheral blood mononuclear cells, collected in the third trimester of pregnancy. Receptors were obtained from a female donor with multiple sclerosis, enrolled in a pregnancy study.

The V gene is TRBV19, the J gene TRBJ2-1; 12 bases line up with TRBD2. The CDR3 length is 17 residues. Unmatched junction bases numbered 4, after V lost 4 bases and J lost 0 bases. Germline CDR1 LNHDA, CDR2 SQIVND (reference sequence). The CDR3 DNA reads as TGTGCCAGTAGTACAACTAGCGGGGGGATCTCCTACAATGAGCAGTTCTTC. Translating gives CASSTTSGGISYNEQFF.

The chain carries TRBV6-5 and TRBJ2-7; TRBD1 matches at 7 bases. This CDR3 is 14 amino acids long. J lost 3 bases, V lost 0 bases, and 2 bases had no gene match. In germline, CDR1 is MNHEY, CDR2 SVGAGI. CDR3 region: CASSYSGQIYEQYF. The CDR3 coding sequence is TGTGCCAGCAGTTACTCGGGACAGATCTACGAGCAGTACTTC.

V gene TRBV6-5 combines with J gene TRBJ2-2; weak D call: TRBD1 (7 bases). Trimming took off 2 bases at V and 6 bases at J, with 13 bases between the two ends. The V gene's germline CDR1 is MNHEY and CDR2 SVGAGI. The CDR3 covers 15 residues. Here the CDR3 reads CASSYSQGEAGELFF. CDR3 coding DNA: TGTGCCAGCAGTTACAGTCAGGGGGAGGCCGGGGAGCTGTTTTTT.